The T cell receptor beta chain under discussion was sequenced for a study of T cells after yellow fever vaccination. As regards this clonotype: Its antigen is as yet unknown.

Template switching by 5'RACE produced TCR cDNA, adding a universal primer site and UMIs. TCRdb redid the calling of the 5' RACE reads with MiXCR, one entry per CDR3 protein. The sample holds a few hundred thousand distinct CDR3 sequences, around 20% seen once. Overall study findings and caveats: The CD4 and CD8 compartments had a small share of their clonotypes in common. Subsequent to the booster, the majority of primary-vaccination clones reappeared (around 95% CD4, approximately 90% CD8). Researchers report a weaker secondary response that nonetheless peaked faster, day 5 versus 15.

V was clipped by 0 bases and J by 8 bases, with 10 bases between them. Germline assignment: CDR1 MGHRA and CDR2 YSYEKL. The CDR3 consists of 14 residues. The J gene is TRBJ2-2, the V gene TRBV4-1; possibly TRBD1 for D (6 bases). The sample in question was PBMCs, obtained before the yellow fever booster vaccination. This sequence originates from a man between 18 and 29 years old who received the YFV17D yellow fever vaccine. The CDR3 here is CASSQDWGLGELFF. The CDR3 DNA sequence: TGCGCCAGCAGCCAAGATTGGGGGCTGGGGGAGCTGTTTTTT.